These 27 T cell receptor beta chains originate from one sample sequenced in a study of memory CD8 T cells in hepatitis C reinfection. Time point indicated: pre-reinfection, 55 to 20 weeks before reinfection detection. The sorted cells went straight to TCR sequencing with no prior in vitro expansion. Assay: immunoSEQ multiplex PCR; the TCRdb copy retains only in-frame clones and omits some. This table has more than 45,000 clones, roughly 89% appearing once. Sequenced input: naive CD8+ T cells sorted from blood. The receptors stem from a young man with hepatitis C virus infection.

The J gene is TRBJ2-7, the V gene TRBV9; 8 nucleotides match TRBD1. The CDR3 covers 13 residues. The V and J ends lost 4 bases and 3 bases, in that order; junction bases with no gene match: 3. Germline V gives CDR1 SGDLS, CDR2 YYNGEE. The CDR3 DNA is TGTGCCAGCAGCCCCGGGACAGGCTACGAGCAGTACTTC. Translation gives CASSPGTGYEQYF.

The chain couples TRBV5-1 to TRBJ2-2, with 8 positions matching TRBD1. From germline, CDR1 is SGHRS and CDR2 YFSETQ. This CDR3 comprises 15 residues. V dropped 2 bases and J dropped 2; count of bases not matched to a gene: 2. CDR3 protein: CASSFTGGNTGELFF. For the CDR3, the DNA is TGCGCCAGCAGCTTCACAGGGGGAAACACCGGGGAGCTGTTTTTT.

The gene calls are TRBV29-1 and TRBJ2-2; D possibly corresponds to TRBD2 (6 bases). Trimming removed 4 bases at V and 1 base at J, with 16 bases between. CDR3 length: 16 amino acids. Germline V gene data show CDR1 as SQVTM and CDR2 as ANQGSEA. The CDR3 region has the DNA TGCAGCGTTGGCCCGGCAGGGCGGGAGAACACCGGGGAGCTGTTTTTT. This gives the protein CSVGPAGRENTGELFF.

The chain links TRBV29-1 to TRBJ2-1; TRBD2 might be the D (7 bases). Germline CDR1 and CDR2: SQVTM and ANQGSEA. The CDR3 covers 16 residues. The V gene lost 3 bases and the J gene lost 0 bases, with 15 bases spanning the gap. The chain's CDR3 is CSVERGRGSSYNEQFF. The DNA for the CDR3 is TGCAGCGTTGAGCGGGGGCGGGGGAGCTCCTACAATGAGCAGTTCTTC.

The chain couples TRBV11-2 to TRBJ2-1; 13 bases fit TRBD2. Germline V gene lookup returns CDR1 SGHAT and CDR2 FQNNGV. CDR3 length: 16 residues. V lost 4 bases and J lost 7; bases outside the gene matches: 7. The CDR3 bases are TGTGCCAGCAGCTACCTACTAGCGGGAGGGCGGAATGAGCAGTTCTTC. Translated: CASSYLLAGGRNEQFF.

This chain links TRBV7-3 with TRBJ2-7, with 8 bases that match TRBD1. With 4 bases clipped from V and 5 bases from J, the junction kept 7 bases outside the gene matches. The germline V gene has CDR1 SGHTA and CDR2 FQGTGA. This CDR3 has 14 amino acids. CDR3 DNA sequence: TGTGCCAGCAGCTCCGGACAGGGACGGGACGAGCAGTACTTC. It translates to CASSSGQGRDEQYF.

The V gene is TRBV29-1, the J gene TRBJ2-3; perhaps TRBD1 as D (7 bases). Germline V lookup: CDR1 SQVTM, CDR2 ANQGSEA. Trimming removed 7 bases from V and 5 bases from J, with 16 bases in between. The CDR3 contains 13 residues. The CDR3 DNA sequence: TGCAGCGCCATGGGGCAGGGGGGAGATACGCAGTATTTT. Translating it yields CSAMGQGGDTQYF.

The chain joins TRBV11-2 to TRBJ1-1; D is perhaps TRBD1 (6 bases). CDR1 is SGHAT, CDR2 FQNNGV, per germline. This CDR3 has 13 residues. Trimming cost V 4 bases and J 7 bases, with 13 bases left between them. The chain's CDR3 is CASSSSGVGEAFF. The CDR3 nucleotides are TGTGCCAGCAGCTCATCAGGGGTGGGTGAAGCTTTCTTT.

The chain is built from TRBV9 and TRBJ1-4, with 7 bases matching TRBD1. V trimming: 4 bases; J trimming: 0 bases; junction bases outside the gene matches: 3. Germline V gene sequence: CDR1 SGDLS, CDR2 YYNGEE. The CDR3 length is 15 residues. CDR3 sequence reads: CASSTGTATNEKLFF. The CDR3 DNA reads as TGTGCCAGCAGCACCGGGACAGCAACTAATGAAAAACTGTTTTTT.

The chain employs TRBV4-1 and TRBJ2-7; D gene ambiguous. V gave up 2 bases and J gave up 1 base, with 6 bases separating them. The length of the CDR3 is 13 residues. Germline V gene data show CDR1 as MGHRA and CDR2 as YSYEKL. The CDR3 is CASSQIRSYEQYF. CDR3 coding DNA: TGCGCCAGCAGCCAAATACGGTCCTACGAGCAGTACTTC.

This clone was counted a few times. V is TRBV9 and J is TRBJ2-1; 10 bases are shared with TRBD2. Germline V CDR1 and CDR2: SGDLS, YYNGEE. The CDR3 has 13 amino acids. CDR3 region: CATGLAPGNEQFF. As DNA, the CDR3 is TGTGCTACGGGACTAGCGCCCGGCAATGAGCAGTTCTTC.

The J gene is TRBJ1-5, the V gene TRBV27; TRBD1 matches at 9 bases. V dropped 8 bases and J dropped 5; count of bases not matched to a gene: 10. The CDR3 totals 15 residues. In germline, CDR1 is MNHEY, CDR2 SMNVEV (reference sequence). CDR3 DNA: TGTGCCAGCGGAACAGGGGGCCTTCCTCATCAGCCCCAGCATTTT. Its translation: CASGTGGLPHQPQHF.

The V gene is TRBV2, the J gene TRBJ2-3; 9 bases are a match to TRBD2. The CDR3 is 16 amino acids. V shed 0 bases and J 4 bases; nucleotides not matched to a gene: 5. Germline lookup yields CDR1 SNHLY and CDR2 FYNNEI. Here the CDR3 DNA reads TGTGCCAGCAGTGAAGCTAGCGGGAGTTTAGCAGATACGCAGTATTTT. As protein: CASSEASGSLADTQYF.

CDR3 nucleotide sequence: TGTGCCAGCAGCTCAGGGACAGGGCCCTCCTACAATGAGCAGTTCTTC. As protein: CASSSGTGPSYNEQFF. The rearrangement uses TRBV7-3 and TRBJ2-1; 9 nucleotides agree with TRBD1. V shed 4 bases and J 0 bases; nucleotides not matched to a gene: 4. Germline loops: CDR1 SGHTA, CDR2 FQGTGA. CDR3 length: 16 amino acids. The complete variable domain, with remaining parts taken from reference TRBV7-3 and TRBJ2-1, reads GAGVSQTPSNKVTEKGKYVELRCDPISGHTALYWYRQSLGQGPEFLIYFQGTGAADDSGLPNDRFFAVRPEGSVSTLKIQRTERGDSAVYLCASSSGTGPSYNEQFFGPGTRLTVL.

This clone was seen a handful of times. The chain couples TRBV6-1 to TRBJ2-7; no reliable D call. Germline CDR1 and CDR2: MNHNS and SASEGT. This CDR3 is 14 amino acids long. V was shortened by 3 bases and J by 2 bases, with 11 bases between the two germline ends. The CDR3 loop reads CASSDFTGTYEQYF. CDR3 coding DNA: TGTGCCAGCAGTGATTTCACCGGTACCTACGAGCAGTACTTC.

CDR3 loop: CASSPRSSNQPQHF. As DNA, the CDR3 is TGTGCCAGCAGTCCCCGGAGTAGCAATCAGCCCCAGCATTTT. The chain couples TRBV27 to TRBJ1-5; unclear D gene. The CDR3 is made up of 14 amino acids. The V and J ends lost 5 bases and 0 bases respectively, with 8 bases between them. In germline, CDR1 is MNHEY, CDR2 SMNVEV (reference sequence).

The chain uses TRBV19 and TRBJ2-2; TRBD2 aligns across 10 bases. V trimming: 5 bases; J trimming: 4 bases; junction bases outside the gene matches: 7. Germline CDR1 LNHDA, CDR2 SQIVND (reference sequence). CDR3 length equals 16 residues. The CDR3 spells CASSLLAGEITGELFF. The CDR3 DNA reads as TGTGCCAGTAGTCTCCTAGCGGGAGAAATCACCGGGGAGCTGTTTTTT.

The V and J genes are TRBV6-1 and TRBJ1-4; D not resolved. Germline CDR1 MNHNS, CDR2 SASEGT. With 5 bases removed from V and 2 bases from J, the gap between germline ends came to 12 bases. This CDR3 region has 15 residues. DNA for the CDR3: TGTGCCAGCAGTCCCTATGAGGGTACTAATGAAAAACTGTTTTTT. Translated: CASSPYEGTNEKLFF.

The chain employs TRBV4-3 and TRBJ2-3; D is uncertain. The CDR3 totals 16 residues. The germline V gene encodes CDR1 LGHNA and CDR2 YSLEER. Trimming took off 4 bases at V and 2 bases at J, with 16 bases between the two ends. The CDR3 DNA follows: TGCGCCAGCAGCCCCCGGGTGCTCGCCATCACAGATACGCAGTATTTT. Protein product: CASSPRVLAITDTQYF.

The genes are TRBV6-6 and TRBJ2-1; possibly TRBD1 for D (6 bases). Germline lookup yields CDR1 MNHNY and CDR2 SVGAGI (reference sequence). The CDR3 is 14 residues long. With 4 bases removed from V and 4 bases from J, the gap between germline ends came to 11 bases. CDR3 sequence reads: CASSSQGAYNEQFF. DNA of the CDR3: TGTGCCAGCAGTTCACAGGGCGCATACAATGAGCAGTTCTTC.

The V call is TRBV11-2, the J call TRBJ2-1; maybe TRBD2 (6 bases). Germline-derived CDR1 and CDR2 are SGHAT and FQNNGV. Trimming took off 5 bases at V and 0 bases at J, with 20 bases between the two ends. The CDR3 loop spans 18 amino acids. The DNA of the CDR3 is TGTGCCAGCAGCCCCTCCGACGGGGGAGAATTCTCCTACAATGAGCAGTTCTTC. This gives the protein CASSPSDGGEFSYNEQFF.

The V gene is TRBV15, the J gene TRBJ2-1; D is unclear. V was trimmed by 0 bases and J by 4 bases, leaving 10 bases between them. The germline V gene encodes CDR1 LNHNV and CDR2 YYDKDF (reference sequence). CDR3 size: 15 residues. CDR3: CATSRDLTIYNEQFF. The CDR3 DNA reads as TGTGCCACCAGCAGAGATCTGACAATTTACAATGAGCAGTTCTTC.

About this clone itself: A read error may produce the germline difference seen at one junction end. The genes are TRBV5-4 and TRBJ1-5; D gene ambiguous. CDR1 is SGHNT, CDR2 YYREEE, per germline (reference sequence). The CDR3 runs to 13 residues. For the CDR3, the DNA is TGTGCCAGCAGCTTCGGGGTAGGCCAGCCCCGGCATTTT. The encoded protein is CASSFGVGQPRHF.

The chain has TRBV2 and TRBJ2-1; 12 bases fit TRBD2. With 9 bases clipped from V and 0 bases from J, the junction kept 6 bases outside the gene matches. Germline V gene sequence: CDR1 SNHLY, CDR2 FYNNEI. The CDR3 consists of 16 residues. CDR3 DNA sequence: TGTGCCAGGACTAGCGGGAGTTCAAGCTCCTACAATGAGCAGTTCTTC. It specifies CARTSGSSSSYNEQFF.

V and J are TRBV29-1 and TRBJ2-2; TRBD2 aligns across 7 bases. CDR3 length: 15 residues. After removal of 5 bases from V and 6 bases from J, the junction contained 12 bases not matched to a gene. The germline CDR1 and CDR2 sequences are SQVTM and ANQGSEA. This CDR3 reads CSVTGAGVESGELFF. The CDR3, as DNA: TGCAGCGTTACCGGGGCGGGGGTGGAATCCGGGGAGCTGTTTTTT.

In nucleotides, the CDR3 is TGTGCCAGCAGCTGGACAGGGGACGAGCAGTACTTC. Translation gives CASSWTGDEQYF. This rearrangement joins TRBV7-9 to TRBJ2-7, with 9 nucleotides matching TRBD1. The CDR3 runs to 12 residues. V trimming: 4 bases; J trimming: 5 bases; junction bases outside the gene matches: 0. CDR1 is SEHNR and CDR2 is FQNEAQ in the germline V gene (reference sequence).

The chain combines TRBV6-5 with TRBJ1-2, with TRBD1 as a possible D gene (6 bases). With 6 bases removed from V and 2 bases from J, the gap between germline ends came to 10 bases. Germline assignment: CDR1 MNHEY and CDR2 SVGAGI. CDR3 length equals 13 residues. Here the CDR3 DNA reads TGTGCCAGCAGCCCGGGACAAAACTATGGCTACACCTTC. Protein sequence: CASSPGQNYGYTF.